The rows below give T cell receptor beta chains drawn from one sample of a study of blood T cell repertoires in COVID-19. The table came from immunoSEQ multiplex PCR; TCRdb's copy has only in-frame clones and leaves some out. The sample records roughly 120,000 clones, approximately 90% being singletons. The material sequenced was peripheral blood. The receptors were gathered from a woman between 50 and 59 years old with acute or convalescent COVID-19. The CDR3 runs from the conserved cysteine through the conserved F or W. The order of the fields is D gene, V gene, J gene, clone size, CDR3 protein, CDR3 DNA. The D gene is left open where the match is weak. Only part of the rows carry a size: once, few, many, or a class if the clone is expanded.

TRBD2,TRBV4-2,TRBJ2-1,.,CASSQDVAGAFNEQFF,TGTGCCAGCAGCCAAGATGTAGCGGGGGCGTTCAATGAGCAGTTCTTC
.,TRBV7-6,TRBJ2-5,.,CASSLKGNRGETQYF,TGTGCCAGCAGCTTAAAGGGCAATCGGGGAGAGACCCAGTACTTC
TRBD2,TRBV7-2,TRBJ2-1,.,CASSLEGLARDEQFF,TGTGCCAGCAGCTTAGAGGGACTAGCGAGGGATGAGCAGTTCTTC
TRBD2,TRBV4-1,TRBJ2-5,.,CASSQIPAGQETQYF,TGCGCCAGCAGCCAAATTCCAGCGGGGCAAGAGACCCAGTACTTC
.,TRBV15,TRBJ1-3,.,CATSLSGNTIYF,TGTGCCACCAGCCTGTCTGGAAACACCATATATTTT
.,TRBV6-6,TRBJ1-1,few,CASSSGQMNTEAFF,TGTGCCAGCAGTTCAGGACAGATGAACACTGAAGCTTTCTTT
.,TRBV1,TRBJ2-2,.,CTSSQDRDSGRDTGELFF,TGCACCAGCAGCCAAGATAGGGATAGCGGGAGGGACACCGGGGAGCTGTTTTTT
TRBD2,TRBV18,TRBJ2-4,.,CASTTRTSGRAGAKNIQYF,TGTGCCAGCACCACACGGACTAGCGGGAGGGCCGGGGCCAAAAACATTCAGTACTTC
.,TRBV28,TRBJ1-4,.,CASSLIGSHGEKLFF,TGTGCCAGCAGTTTAATTGGGAGTCATGGTGAAAAACTGTTTTTT
.,TRBV6-5,TRBJ1-6,.,CASSWGTANNSPLHF,TGTGCCAGCAGTTGGGGCACGGCGAATAATTCACCCCTCCACTTT
TRBD2,TRBV3-1/TRBV3-2,TRBJ2-1,.,CASSQDPAGGPYNEQFF,TGTGCCAGCAGCCAAGACCCAGCGGGAGGGCCCTACAATGAGCAGTTCTTC
.,TRBV15,TRBJ2-7,.,CATSRDHNFYEQYF,TGTGCCACCAGCAGAGATCACAATTTTTACGAGCAGTACTTC
.,TRBV24-1,TRBJ1-4,.,CATQDRNEKLFF,TGTGCCACCCAGGACAGAAATGAAAAACTGTTTTTT
TRBD1,TRBV2,TRBJ2-1,.,CASRIAGTGIYNEQFF,TGTGCCAGCAGGATAGCTGGGACAGGGATATACAATGAGCAGTTCTTC
.,TRBV11-2,TRBJ2-7,.,CASSLFGGASYEQYF,TGTGCCAGCAGCTTATTCGGCGGGGCATCCTACGAGCAGTACTTC
TRBD1,TRBV18,TRBJ2-1,once,CASSSRDREYNEQFF,TGTGCCAGCTCATCCCGGGACAGGGAATACAATGAGCAGTTCTTC
.,TRBV6-2/TRBV6-3,TRBJ1-6,few,CASSLQGVRSSPLHF,TGTGCCAGCAGTTTACAGGGAGTAAGGTCGTCACCCCTCCACTTT
TRBD1,TRBV18,TRBJ1-4,.,CASSPRPGQGDEKLFF,TGTGCCAGCTCACCTCGGCCGGGACAGGGAGATGAAAAACTGTTTTTT
TRBD2,TRBV5-1,TRBJ2-1,few,CASSLVAGGPYNEQFF,TGCGCCAGCAGCTTGGTAGCGGGAGGCCCTTACAATGAGCAGTTCTTC
.,TRBV18,TRBJ1-3,.,CASSPPGGGDGNTIYF,TGTGCCAGCTCACCCCCCGGCGGGGGCGATGGAAACACCATATATTTT